This entry features one T cell receptor (beta chain) sequence. The data were obtained in a study of T cell changes during pregnancy in multiple sclerosis. Sequenced by immunoSEQ multiplex PCR; TCRdb stores in-frame clones only, minus some. The sample has about 67,000 clones; approximately 89% are singletons. CDR3 length: 17 amino acids. The germline CDR1 and CDR2 sequences are SGHTS and YDEGEE. Trimming took 0 bases from V and 0 from J; bases not matched to a gene: 7. The sample consisted of peripheral blood, taken in the second trimester of pregnancy. The chain links TRBV5-8 to TRBJ2-3; TRBD1 matches 7 bases. The origin of this receptor is a female donor with multiple sclerosis, enrolled in a pregnancy study. DNA of the CDR3: TGTGCCAGCAGCTTGGCAGGGGACAGTGCTAGCACAGATACGCAGTATTTT. It encodes CASSLAGDSASTDTQYF.